The 18 T cell receptor beta chains given below trace back to one sample, sequenced in a study of T-cell reconstitution after alpha-beta-depleted transplantation in children (dated by TCRdb to the mid-2010s). Preparation of the library involved PCR. Sequenced using an Illumina HiSeq 2500. TCR library preparation used molecular barcoding, with unique molecular identifiers applied to normalize quantification of the TCRbeta repertoire. Starting from the raw public reads, TCRdb applied fastp trimming at Q25, assembled clones with MiXCR and retained in-frame beta chains. Entries that share a CDR3 protein sequence are merged under the most common genes and DNA. The sample table records about 980,000 distinct CDR3 sequences; about 26% of these occur just once. The top ten hold approximately 30% of the sample. The treatment or condition label here, explained by the study, means: allogeneic hematopoietic cell transplantation with graft depleted of TCRalphabeta T cells and CD19 B cells.

This specimen was PBMCs, mostly from graft donor cells, taken 360 days after TCRalphabeta/CD19-depleted stem cell transplant. Receptor source: a boy under two years old who had a stem cell transplant for SCID, so the T cells may come from the graft donor.

This chain links TRBV24-1 with TRBJ2-1, with TRBD2 matching 7 bases. The CDR3 is made up of 15 amino acids. The ends lost 7 bases at V and 1 base at J; junction bases unmatched: 6. The germline V gene has CDR1 KGHDR and CDR2 SFDVKD. The CDR3 spells CATSGKRGSYNEQFF. Written as DNA, the CDR3 is TGTGCCACCAGCGGAAAGCGGGGATCCTACAATGAGCAGTTCTTC.

Turning to this clonotype: An end of the junction does not agree with germline; a read error may underlie this. The chain employs TRBV25-1 and TRBJ2-7, with D possibly being TRBD2 (6 bases). The length of the CDR3 is 15 residues. CDR1 and CDR2 from the germline V gene are MGHDK and SYGVNS. The CDR3 sequence is CASSHSGAVSYEHYF. DNA for the CDR3: TGTGCCAGCAGCCATTCGGGAGCAGTCTCCTACGAGCACTACTTC.

V and J are TRBV4-1 and TRBJ1-6; D is uncertain. V was clipped by 4 bases and J by 13 bases, with 14 bases between them. This CDR3 has 13 amino acids. Germline values: CDR1 MGHRA, CDR2 YSYEKL. CDR3 protein: CASSPRGSHPLHF. DNA of the CDR3: TGCGCCAGCAGCCCGAGAGGATCTCATCCCCTCCACTTT.

This clonotype was observed a handful of times. The chain combines TRBV10-3 with TRBJ2-3, with TRBD2 identical over 13 bases. There are 19 residues in the CDR3. Germline V gene data show CDR1 as ENHRY and CDR2 as SYGVKD. V lost 0 bases to trimming and J lost 4 bases; unmatched junction nucleotides: 10. The CDR3 is CAISESPGLAGSAADTQYF. The CDR3 bases are TGTGCCATCAGTGAGTCCCCGGGACTAGCGGGGTCGGCCGCAGATACGCAGTATTTT.

The chain has TRBV7-9 and TRBJ1-2; D remains unclear. The CDR3 spans 14 residues. Trimming cost V 4 bases and J 4 bases, with 13 bases left between them. From germline, CDR1 is SEHNR and CDR2 FQNEAQ (reference sequence). CDR3 loop: CASSSMMHGYGYTF. CDR3 nucleotides: TGTGCCAGCAGCTCGATGATGCACGGCTATGGCTACACCTTC.

The DNA of the CDR3 is TGTGCCAGCAGTGCATTCGGAGGCAATCAGCCCCAGCATTTT. Translation: CASSAFGGNQPQHF. V and J are TRBV2 and TRBJ1-5; no firm D call. V lost 4 bases and J lost 2, with 9 bases in between. Germline V gene lookup returns CDR1 SNHLY and CDR2 FYNNEI. This CDR3 is built from 14 residues.

The chain uses TRBV7-9 and TRBJ2-1, with 7 positions matching TRBD1. Germline CDR1 and CDR2: SEHNR and FQNEAQ (reference sequence). The CDR3 contains 17 residues. J was trimmed by 7 bases and V by 5 bases; bases with no gene match: 17. This CDR3 is CASSPFRQGEGWNEQFF. CDR3 nucleotides: TGTGCCAGCAGCCCTTTCCGACAGGGCGAGGGTTGGAATGAGCAGTTCTTC.

This clonotype was seen only a few times. V and J are TRBV12-3 or TRBV12-4 and TRBJ1-1, with unresolved D. The CDR3 contains 12 residues. With 1 base removed from V and 6 bases from J, the gap between germline ends came to 6 bases. This chain's CDR3 is CASSLGVSEAFF. CDR3 in DNA: TGTGCCAGCAGTTTAGGGGTGTCTGAAGCTTTCTTT.

The chain links TRBV7-8 to TRBJ2-1; tentatively, D is TRBD1 or TRBD2 (5 bases each). This CDR3 is 15 amino acids long. Germline V lookup: CDR1 SGHVS, CDR2 FQNEAQ. V lost 1 base and J lost 4, with 11 bases in between. DNA of the CDR3: TGTGCCAGCAGCTTAGGCAGGGAGCGATACAATGAGCAGTTCTTC. This translates into CASSLGRERYNEQFF.

In DNA form, the CDR3 reads TGTGCCAGCAGCTTAGACGCGGTGGGTGGCTACACCTTC. Protein: CASSLDAVGGYTF. This chain uses TRBV11-2 with TRBJ1-2; D is unresolved. Germline assignment: CDR1 SGHAT and CDR2 FQNNGV. Trimming cost V 0 bases and J 7 bases, with 9 bases left between them. The CDR3 length is 13 residues. The whole variable domain, filled in from reference TRBV11-2 and TRBJ1-2, reads EAGVAQSPRYKIIEKRQSVAFWCNPISGHATLYWYQQILGQGPKLLIQFQNNGVVDDSQLPKDRFSAERLKGVDSTLKIQPAKLEDSAVYLCASSLDAVGGYTFGSGTRLTVV.

The chain joins TRBV25-1 to TRBJ2-3; 8 positions agree with TRBD1. Trimming cost V 5 bases and J 0 bases; bases outside gene matches: 10. This CDR3 is 17 amino acids long. Germline values: CDR1 MGHDK, CDR2 SYGVNS. DNA of the CDR3: TGTGCCAGCAGTTCTACCGGGACAGGTCGAAGCACAGATACGCAGTATTTT. This sequence encodes CASSSTGTGRSTDTQYF.

This clonotype was observed a few times. The chain combines TRBV7-9 with TRBJ2-1, with 9 bases aligning to TRBD1. The V and J ends lost 1 base and 9 bases, in that order; junction bases with no gene match: 4. The CDR3 has 14 residues. CDR1 is SEHNR and CDR2 is FQNEAQ in the germline V gene (reference sequence). CDR3 sequence reads: CASSLVGGQGEQFF. Written as DNA, the CDR3 is TGTGCCAGCAGCTTAGTTGGGGGACAGGGTGAGCAGTTCTTC.

This clonotype was counted at least ten times. V gene TRBV15 combines with J gene TRBJ2-3; no firm D call. This CDR3 has 14 amino acids. Between the trimmed V and J ends, which lost 1 base and 0 bases, there was a span of 5 bases. CDR1 is LNHNV and CDR2 is YYDKDF in the germline V gene (reference sequence). The CDR3 loop reads CATSRGQSTDTQYF. The CDR3 DNA reads TGTGCCACCAGCAGAGGACAAAGCACAGATACGCAGTATTTT.

The sample holds a few counts of this clonotype. The rearrangement joins TRBV5-1 to TRBJ1-6; 7 bases line up with TRBD1. V shed 4 bases, J shed 15 bases, and the junction held 7 bases outside the gene matches. Germline loops: CDR1 SGHRS, CDR2 YFSETQ. CDR3 length equals 12 residues. CDR3 nucleotide sequence: TGCGCCAGCAGCGGCCGGGACAGAATCCTCCACTTT. Protein: CASSGRDRILHF.

There are a few counts of this clonotype. The rearrangement joins TRBV5-1 to TRBJ1-2, with D hard to call. Germline values: CDR1 SGHRS, CDR2 YFSETQ. Trimming took off 2 bases at V and 2 bases at J, with 13 bases between the two ends. CDR3 length: 15 residues. This CDR3 reads CASSLADGLNYGYTF. As DNA, the CDR3 is TGCGCCAGCAGCTTAGCGGACGGCCTGAACTATGGCTACACCTTC.

The genes are TRBV4-2 and TRBJ2-5, with unresolved D. V was cut by 1 base and J by 5 bases, with 20 bases left in between. In germline, CDR1 is LGHNA, CDR2 YNFKEQ. The CDR3 has 17 amino acids. In nucleotides, the CDR3 is TGTGCCAGCAGCCAAGGCGGATCGAGCGTTCCTCCGGAGACCCAGTACTTC. This gives the protein CASSQGGSSVPPETQYF.

The chain links TRBV7-3 to TRBJ1-1; 10 bases are a match to TRBD1. The CDR3 extends over 15 amino acids. The V segment lost 4 bases and the J segment 1 base; nucleotides outside the gene matches: 3. The germline gives CDR1 SGHTA, CDR2 FQGTGA. The CDR3 spells CASSWGQGTNTEAFF. As DNA, the CDR3 is TGTGCCAGCAGCTGGGGACAGGGGACGAACACTGAAGCTTTCTTT.

The V call is TRBV4-3, the J call TRBJ1-2, with D possibly TRBD1 on 5 matching bases. The CDR3 loop spans 17 amino acids. CDR1 LGHNA and CDR2 YSLEER come from the germline V gene. V dropped 1 base and J dropped 1 base, with 16 bases sitting between them. In DNA form, the CDR3 reads TGCGCCAGCAGCCAAGGCTTCTTGGGACGGGTTAACTATGGCTACACCTTC. Its protein is CASSQGFLGRVNYGYTF.